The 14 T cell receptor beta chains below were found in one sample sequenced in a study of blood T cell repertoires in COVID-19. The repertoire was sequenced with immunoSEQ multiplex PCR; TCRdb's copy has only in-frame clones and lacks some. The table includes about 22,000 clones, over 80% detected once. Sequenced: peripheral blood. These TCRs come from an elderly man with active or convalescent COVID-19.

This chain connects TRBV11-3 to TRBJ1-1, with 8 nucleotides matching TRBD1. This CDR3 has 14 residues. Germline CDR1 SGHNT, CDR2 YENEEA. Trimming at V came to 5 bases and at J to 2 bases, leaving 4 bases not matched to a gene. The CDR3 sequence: CASSPGQGNTEAFF. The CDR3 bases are TGTGCCAGCAGCCCAGGACAGGGAAACACTGAAGCTTTCTTT.

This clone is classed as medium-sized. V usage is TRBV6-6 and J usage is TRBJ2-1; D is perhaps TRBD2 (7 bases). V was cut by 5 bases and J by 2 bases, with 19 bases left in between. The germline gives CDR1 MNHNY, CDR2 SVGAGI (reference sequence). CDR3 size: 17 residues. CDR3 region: CASSRFRGAEAYNEQFF. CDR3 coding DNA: TGTGCCAGCAGTCGCTTCCGGGGGGCCGAGGCCTACAATGAGCAGTTCTTC.

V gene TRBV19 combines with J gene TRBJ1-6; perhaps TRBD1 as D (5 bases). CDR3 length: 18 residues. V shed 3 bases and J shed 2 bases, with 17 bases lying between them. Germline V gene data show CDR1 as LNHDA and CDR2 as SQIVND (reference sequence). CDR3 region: CASSIGAGGVTYNSPLHF. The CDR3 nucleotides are TGTGCCAGTAGTATTGGAGCAGGAGGGGTCACCTATAATTCACCCCTCCACTTT.

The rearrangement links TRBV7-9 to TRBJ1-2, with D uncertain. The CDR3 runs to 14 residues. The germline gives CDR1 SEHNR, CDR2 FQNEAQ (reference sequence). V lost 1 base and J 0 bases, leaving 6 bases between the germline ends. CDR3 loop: CASSLVVANYGYTF. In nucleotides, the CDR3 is TGTGCCAGCAGCTTAGTAGTAGCTAACTATGGCTACACCTTC.

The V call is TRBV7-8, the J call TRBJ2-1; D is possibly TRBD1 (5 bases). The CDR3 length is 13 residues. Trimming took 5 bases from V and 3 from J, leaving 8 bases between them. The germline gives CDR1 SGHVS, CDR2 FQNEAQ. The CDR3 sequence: CASSGQIYNEQFF. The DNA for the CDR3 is TGTGCCAGCAGCGGACAAATCTACAATGAGCAGTTCTTC.

As DNA, the CDR3 is TGTGCCAGCAGTTACCCCCAGGGGTCCGGTTCACCCCTCCACTTT. Its protein product is CASSYPQGSGSPLHF. This sequence joins TRBV6-2 or TRBV6-3 and TRBJ1-6; D may be TRBD1 (6 bases). The CDR3 has 15 amino acids. V lost 2 bases to trimming and J lost 9 bases, with 14 bases between them. The germline CDR1 and CDR2 sequences are MNHEY and SVGEGT.

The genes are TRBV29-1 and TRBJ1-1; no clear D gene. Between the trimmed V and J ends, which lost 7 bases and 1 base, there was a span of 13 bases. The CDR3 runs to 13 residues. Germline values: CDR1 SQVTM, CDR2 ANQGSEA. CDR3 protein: CSAREWWNTEAFF. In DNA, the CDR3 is TGCAGCGCCCGGGAATGGTGGAACACTGAAGCTTTCTTT.

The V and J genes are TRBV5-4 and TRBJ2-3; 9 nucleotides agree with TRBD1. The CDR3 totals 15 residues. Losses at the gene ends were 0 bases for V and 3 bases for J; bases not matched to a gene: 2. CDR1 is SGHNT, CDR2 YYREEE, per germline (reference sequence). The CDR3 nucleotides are TGTGCCAGCAGCTTGGACAGGGGGCTAACAGATACGCAGTATTTT. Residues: CASSLDRGLTDTQYF.

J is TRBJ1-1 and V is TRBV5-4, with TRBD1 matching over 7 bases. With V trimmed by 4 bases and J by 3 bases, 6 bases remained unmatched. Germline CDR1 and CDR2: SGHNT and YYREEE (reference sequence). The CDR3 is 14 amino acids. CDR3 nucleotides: TGTGCCAGCAGCGTCGGACAGGAGCACACTGAAGCTTTCTTT. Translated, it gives CASSVGQEHTEAFF.

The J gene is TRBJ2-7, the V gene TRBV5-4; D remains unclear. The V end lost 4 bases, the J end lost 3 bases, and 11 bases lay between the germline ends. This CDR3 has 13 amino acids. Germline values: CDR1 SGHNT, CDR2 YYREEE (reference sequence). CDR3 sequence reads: CASSDNSRYEQYF. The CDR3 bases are TGTGCCAGCAGCGACAACAGCCGCTACGAGCAGTACTTC.

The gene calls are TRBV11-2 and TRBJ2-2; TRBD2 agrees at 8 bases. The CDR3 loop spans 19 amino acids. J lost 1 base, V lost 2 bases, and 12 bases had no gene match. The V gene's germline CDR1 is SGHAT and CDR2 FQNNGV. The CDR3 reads CASSLRILLSGGNTGELFF. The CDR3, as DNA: TGTGCCAGCAGCTTACGGATACTCCTAAGCGGGGGGAACACCGGGGAGCTGTTTTTT.

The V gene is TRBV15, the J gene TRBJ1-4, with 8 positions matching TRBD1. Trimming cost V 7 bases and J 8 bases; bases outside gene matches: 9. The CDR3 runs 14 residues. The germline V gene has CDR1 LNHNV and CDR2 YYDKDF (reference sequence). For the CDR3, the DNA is TGTGCCACCAACCCGGACAGGGCGAAGGAAAAACTGTTTTTT. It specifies CATNPDRAKEKLFF.

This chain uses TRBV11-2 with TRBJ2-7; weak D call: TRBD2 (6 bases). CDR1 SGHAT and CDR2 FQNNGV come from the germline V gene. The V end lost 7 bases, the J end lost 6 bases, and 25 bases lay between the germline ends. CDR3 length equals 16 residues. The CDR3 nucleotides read TGTGCCAGCAACAACTTTGCTGGGGGAGGAGTAGGCGAGCAGTACTTC. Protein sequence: CASNNFAGGGVGEQYF.

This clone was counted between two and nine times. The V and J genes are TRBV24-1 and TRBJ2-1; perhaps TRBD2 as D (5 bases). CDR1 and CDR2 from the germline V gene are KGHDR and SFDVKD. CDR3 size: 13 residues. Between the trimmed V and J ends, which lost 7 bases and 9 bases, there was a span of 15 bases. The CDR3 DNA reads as TGTGCCACCAGCTCGAGGGCTTCGGGTGAGCAGTTCTTC. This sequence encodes CATSSRASGEQFF.